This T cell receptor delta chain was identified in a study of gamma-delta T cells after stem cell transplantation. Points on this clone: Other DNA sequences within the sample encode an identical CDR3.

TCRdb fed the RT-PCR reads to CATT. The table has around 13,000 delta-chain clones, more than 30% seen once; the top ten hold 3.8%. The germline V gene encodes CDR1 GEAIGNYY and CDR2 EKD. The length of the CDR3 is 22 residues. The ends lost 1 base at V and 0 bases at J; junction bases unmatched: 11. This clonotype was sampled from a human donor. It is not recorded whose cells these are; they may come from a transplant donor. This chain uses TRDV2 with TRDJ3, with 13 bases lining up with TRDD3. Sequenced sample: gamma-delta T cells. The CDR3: CACDTLRTGGYASSWDTRQMFF. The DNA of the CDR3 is TGTGCCTGTGACACGCTCCGTACTGGGGGATACGCAAGCTCCTGGGACACCCGACAGATGTTTTTC.